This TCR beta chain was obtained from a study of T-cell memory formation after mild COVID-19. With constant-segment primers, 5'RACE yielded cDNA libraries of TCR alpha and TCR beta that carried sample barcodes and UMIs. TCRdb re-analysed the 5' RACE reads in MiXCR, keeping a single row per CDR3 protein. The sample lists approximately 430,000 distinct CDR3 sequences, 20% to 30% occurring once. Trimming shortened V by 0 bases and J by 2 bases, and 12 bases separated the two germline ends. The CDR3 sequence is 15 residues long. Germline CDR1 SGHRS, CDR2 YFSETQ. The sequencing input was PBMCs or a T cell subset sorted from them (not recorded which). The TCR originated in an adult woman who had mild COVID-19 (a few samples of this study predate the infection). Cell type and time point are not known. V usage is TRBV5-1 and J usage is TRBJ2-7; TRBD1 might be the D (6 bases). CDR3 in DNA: TGCGCCAGCAGCTTGGAGGGGGTAGGGCCCTACGAGCAGTACTTC. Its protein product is CASSLEGVGPYEQYF.